This entry lists 8 T cell receptor beta chains sequenced from one sample in a study of cytotoxic CD8 clonotypes in ibrutinib-treated CLL (dated by TCRdb to the early 2020s). Receptors were amplified or captured by the immunoSEQ multiplex PCR assay. TCRdb provides this immuneACCESS table in a form limited to in-frame rearrangements. Some clones are lacking; in checked studies, under half of them reflect an unresolved V gene, and why the rest are absent is not known. For this sample the table gives about 300,000 clones, of which approximately 76% were detected only once. The ten largest clones add up to approximately 5.6% of the sample. The time point label for this specimen denotes: progressive disease on ibrutinib. Material: PBMCs, obtained at disease progression, from a patient treated with ibrutinib. The receptors were gathered from a human donor with chronic lymphocytic leukemia.

The CDR3 sequence is CAGVNTGQPYNEQFF. DNA of the CDR3: TGTGCCGGGGTTAATACGGGACAGCCTTACAATGAGCAGTTCTTC. The chain carries TRBV9 and TRBJ2-1; the match to TRBD1 covers 7 bases. Trimming cost V 10 bases and J 4 bases; bases outside gene matches: 14. CDR1 is SGDLS, CDR2 YYNGEE, per germline. This CDR3 contains 15 residues. The whole variable domain, filled in from reference TRBV9 and TRBJ2-1, reads DSGVTQTPKHLITATGQRVTLRCSPRSGDLSVYWYQQSLDQGLQFLIQYYNGEERAKGNILERFSAQQFPDLHSELNLSSLELGDSALYFCAGVNTGQPYNEQFFGPGTRLTVL.

CDR3 amino acids: CASSLSPLSGNTIYF. In DNA, the CDR3 is TGTGCCAGCAGTTTATCACCCCTTTCTGGAAACACCATATATTTT. The chain is built from TRBV6-5 and TRBJ1-3, with D hard to call. V was pared by 4 bases and J by 1 base, with 11 bases between. This CDR3 spans 15 amino acids. Germline V gene lookup returns CDR1 MNHEY and CDR2 SVGAGI.

This clone has a single count. The chain's CDR3 is CASSLGPLASEQYF. CDR3 nucleotides: TGTGCCAGCAGCTTAGGCCCGCTTGCGTCCGAGCAGTACTTC. The rearrangement joins TRBV13 to TRBJ2-7; D is uncertain. Per germline, CDR1 PRHDT and CDR2 FYEKMQ (reference sequence). The V end was cut by 0 bases, the J end by 6 bases, with 12 bases between. There are 14 residues in the CDR3.

As to this clone: This sample includes further DNA sequences coding for the same CDR3. The V call is TRBV18, the J call TRBJ1-1, with no clear D. V was clipped by 1 base and J by 1 base, with 4 bases between them. Germline-derived CDR1 and CDR2 are KGHSH and LQKENI. This CDR3 spans 13 amino acids. The CDR3 reads CASSPLGNTEAFF. The CDR3 region has the DNA TGTGCCAGCTCACCACTAGGGAACACTGAAGCTTTCTTT.

The chain has TRBV11-2 and TRBJ2-5; D possibly corresponds to TRBD2 (7 bases). The germline gives CDR1 SGHAT, CDR2 FQNNGV. The length of the CDR3 is 16 residues. Trimming took off 7 bases at V and 4 bases at J, with 22 bases between the two ends. CDR3 in amino acids: CASIKRGEGPGETQYF. CDR3 DNA: TGTGCCAGCATCAAGAGGGGGGAGGGGCCGGGAGAGACCCAGTACTTC.

The chain carries TRBV20-1 and TRBJ2-3; D remains ambiguous. V was cut by 4 bases and J by 3 bases, with 5 bases left in between. The CDR3 sequence is 11 residues long. Germline V gives CDR1 DFQATT, CDR2 SNEGSKA (reference sequence). The CDR3 here is CSAIGTDTQYF. The CDR3 DNA reads TGCAGTGCTATAGGAACAGATACGCAGTATTTT.

The chain has TRBV29-1 and TRBJ2-1, with TRBD2 matching over 13 bases. This CDR3 comprises 15 residues. Germline assignment: CDR1 SQVTM and CDR2 ANQGSEA. The CDR3 protein is CSGGLAGVSPHEQFF. In DNA form, the CDR3 reads TGCAGTGGCGGACTAGCGGGAGTATCTCCCCATGAGCAGTTCTTC.

V gene TRBV7-2 combines with J gene TRBJ1-1; TRBD1 might be the D (6 bases). This CDR3 is built from 16 residues. The germline V gene has CDR1 SGHTA and CDR2 FQGNSA. V shed 6 bases and J shed 0 bases, with 17 bases lying between them. The CDR3 loop reads CASRVRDNYLNTEAFF. The CDR3 DNA follows: TGTGCCAGCAGGGTCCGGGACAACTACCTGAACACTGAAGCTTTCTTT.